This T cell receptor (beta chain) was captured in a study of beta chain features in type 1 diabetes. Study-wide context: The patient and healthy donor groups were comparable for age, gender and cell yields.

Sequenced material consisted of expressed TCRB transcripts (all of the isolated RNA was reverse transcribed). Clones were read by immunoSEQ multiplex PCR, and TCRdb kept only the in-frame ones, dropping some. The sample has a few hundred thousand clones, about 15% seen once. Trimming took off 6 bases at V and 2 bases at J, with 4 bases between the two ends. CDR3 length: 12 amino acids. Germline V lookup: CDR1 MNHNS, CDR2 SASEGT. Sequenced material: central memory CD4+ T cells from blood. The chain uses TRBV6-1 and TRBJ2-2; D unresolved. The source is a man aged 25 to 45 in good health. CDR3 sequence (DNA): TGTGCCAGCAGCTACAACACCGGGGAGCTGTTTTTT. The encoded protein is CASSYNTGELFF.